A selection of T cell receptor beta chains follows, all from one sample in a study of response to subunit inactivated influenza vaccine. TCRdb ran MiXCR on the RT-PCR reads and lists one entry per CDR3 protein. The profile covers over 150,000 distinct CDR3 sequences, with over 8.5% appearing a single time and roughly a third taken by the ten largest. The source material was CD8+ T cells sorted from PBMCs, sampled less than 25 months after vaccination. The receptors come from a man between 50 and 70 years old who received an inactivated influenza vaccine. Each CDR3 is given with its conserved first and last residue. The order of the fields is D gene, clone size, V gene, J gene, CDR3 protein, CDR3 DNA. D genes are given only for firm matches. A row's size may be missing; if present it is once, few, many or a size class.

-	-	TRBV12-3/TRBV12-4	TRBJ2-7	CASSFVGAAPEQYF	TGTGCCAGCAGTTTTGTAGGGGCCGCGCCCGAGCAGTACTTC
TRBD2	-	TRBV7-6	TRBJ2-1	CASSTSGGYNEQFF	TGTGCCAGCAGCACTAGCGGGGGGTACAATGAGCAGTTCTTC
-	-	TRBV27	TRBJ2-1	CASRPGAALSINEQFF	TGTGCCAGCAGACCCGGGGCAGCCCTCTCGATAAATGAGCAGTTCTTC
-	few	TRBV12-3/TRBV12-4	TRBJ2-2	CASTNGQGTNTGELFF	TGTGCCAGCACCAATGGTCAGGGGACAAACACCGGGGAGCTGTTTTTT
TRBD2	-	TRBV6-2/TRBV6-3	TRBJ2-7	CASRGLSSYEQYF	TGTGCCAGCAGGGGACTAAGCTCCTACGAGCAGTACTTC
-	few	TRBV6-1	TRBJ1-1	CASSPGTDNTEAFF	TGTGCCAGCAGCCCCGGGACCGATAACACTGAAGCTTTCTTT
-	-	TRBV20-1	TRBJ2-1	CSARLYNEQFF	TGCAGTGCTAGGCTCTACAATGAGCAGTTCTTC
TRBD2	-	TRBV2	TRBJ2-1	CASSVAGGIYNEQFF	TGTGCCAGCAGTGTTGCGGGGGGGATCTACAATGAGCAGTTCTTC
-	many	TRBV11-2	TRBJ1-2	CASSAGVGDYGYTF	TGTGCCAGCAGCGCCGGGGTGGGGGACTATGGCTACACCTTC
TRBD1	many	TRBV4-1	TRBJ2-7	CASSHYTGQGYEQYF	TGCGCCAGCAGCCATTATACGGGACAGGGATACGAGCAGTACTTC
TRBD2	many	TRBV29-1	TRBJ2-5	CSVESLAGVPQETQYF	TGCAGCGTTGAAAGTCTAGCGGGAGTCCCCCAAGAGACCCAGTACTTC
TRBD1	many	TRBV4-1	TRBJ1-2	CASRGQEKSNYGYTF	TGCGCCAGCAGGGGACAGGAAAAATCTAACTATGGCTACACCTTC
-	many	TRBV6-2/TRBV6-3	TRBJ2-2	CASSPSKPGELFF	TGTGCCAGCAGTCCATCGAAGCCCGGGGAGCTGTTTTTT
TRBD2	few	TRBV4-2	TRBJ2-1	CASSQEMGGGQEQFF	TGTGCCAGCAGCCAAGAAATGGGGGGAGGGCAGGAGCAGTTCTTC
-	-	TRBV4-2	TRBJ2-2	CASSQDPGGTSRLFF	TGTGCCAGCAGCCAAGATCCAGGGGGGACATCTCGGCTGTTTTTT
-	few	TRBV7-6	TRBJ2-2	CASSPNSGNTGELFF	TGTGCCAGCAGCCCCAATAGCGGGAACACCGGGGAGCTGTTTTTT
-	-	TRBV20-1	TRBJ2-3	CSARDAGTSTDTQYF	TGCAGTGCTAGAGACGCCGGGACAAGCACAGATACGCAGTATTTT
-	many	TRBV12-3/TRBV12-4	TRBJ2-7	CASSGPSKAAYEQYF	TGTGCCAGCAGTGGTCCTAGTAAGGCAGCTTACGAGCAGTACTTC
-	-	TRBV7-9	TRBJ2-3	CASSSWIASTDTQYF	TGTGCCAGCAGCTCCTGGATTGCTAGCACAGATACGCAGTATTTT
TRBD1	-	TRBV12-3/TRBV12-4	TRBJ1-2	CASTRDRKYGYTF	TGTGCCAGCACCCGGGACAGGAAGTATGGCTACACCTTC
TRBD1	-	TRBV6-5	TRBJ1-4	CASSYEGADEKLFF	TGTGCCAGCAGTTACGAGGGGGCGGATGAAAAACTGTTTTTT
-	many	TRBV12-3/TRBV12-4	TRBJ1-3	CASREQGNGNTIYF	TGTGCCAGCAGAGAACAGGGAAACGGAAACACCATATATTTT
-	many	TRBV29-1	TRBJ2-3	CSVGTSGPTDTQYF	TGCAGCGTTGGGACATCGGGCCCCACAGATACGCAGTATTTT
-	-	TRBV30	TRBJ2-2	CAWSELMASSNTGELFF	TGTGCCTGGAGTGAGCTCATGGCCTCTTCGAACACCGGGGAGCTGTTTTTT
-	few	TRBV6-5	TRBJ2-7	CASTDRAYEQYF	TGTGCCAGTACGGACAGAGCCTACGAGCAGTACTTC
-	-	TRBV4-3	TRBJ1-2	CASSQGMEYGYTF	TGCGCCAGCAGCCAAGGAATGGAGTATGGCTACACCTTC
-	-	TRBV12-3/TRBV12-4	TRBJ2-3	CASSLAWDTQYF	TGTGCCAGCAGTTTAGCCTGGGATACGCAGTATTTT
-	-	TRBV9	TRBJ2-5	CASSGAGETQYF	TGTGCCAGCAGCGGAGCGGGAGAGACCCAGTACTTC
TRBD1	many	TRBV10-3	TRBJ2-1	CALGDRGYNEQFF	TGTGCCCTCGGGGACAGAGGATACAATGAGCAGTTCTTC
TRBD1	-	TRBV20-1	TRBJ1-2	CSASLGQLGQGSYGYTF	TGCAGTGCTAGTCTCGGCCAGCTGGGACAGGGAAGCTATGGCTACACCTTC
-	many	TRBV12-3/TRBV12-4	TRBJ2-1	CASSPNSYNEQFF	TGTGCCAGCAGTCCAAATAGCTACAATGAGCAGTTCTTC
-	few	TRBV9	TRBJ2-5	CASSSRTHTDLFQETQYF	TGTGCCAGCAGCAGCAGGACACACACTGACCTTTTTCAAGAGACCCAGTACTTC
-	-	TRBV12-3/TRBV12-4	TRBJ2-4	CASSLAGALAKNIQYF	TGTGCCAGCAGTTTAGCTGGAGCGCTAGCCAAAAACATTCAGTACTTC
-	many	TRBV7-9	TRBJ2-7	CASSPSGYEQYF	TGTGCCAGCAGCCCAAGCGGCTACGAGCAGTACTTC
-	few	TRBV28	TRBJ1-1	CASSSKGMGTEAFF	TGTGCCAGCAGTTCCAAGGGGATGGGCACTGAAGCTTTCTTT
-	-	TRBV12-3/TRBV12-4	TRBJ2-3	CASSLSARGTDTQYF	TGTGCCAGCAGCTTGTCAGCCCGGGGCACAGATACGCAGTATTTT
TRBD1	-	TRBV12-3/TRBV12-4	TRBJ1-5	CASSLWGQATSNQPQHF	TGTGCCAGCAGTCTGTGGGGACAGGCGACCAGCAATCAGCCCCAGCATTTT
-	few	TRBV2	TRBJ1-2	CASSENSAGIDGYTF	TGTGCCAGCAGTGAAAATTCGGCAGGGATTGATGGCTACACCTTC
-	-	TRBV6-1	TRBJ2-5	CASSWTAQETQYF	TGTGCCAGCAGCTGGACGGCCCAAGAGACCCAGTACTTC
TRBD2	few	TRBV11-3	TRBJ2-1	CASSSLPGLADLFSSYNEQFF	TGTGCCAGCAGCTCCTTACCGGGACTAGCGGACCTATTTTCCTCCTACAATGAGCAGTTCTTC
TRBD2	-	TRBV7-6	TRBJ2-5	CASSSSGREQETQYF	TGTGCCAGCAGCTCTAGCGGGAGGGAGCAAGAGACCCAGTACTTC
-	-	TRBV19	TRBJ2-1	CASSIAEGWDEQFF	TGTGCCAGTAGTATAGCAGAGGGTTGGGATGAGCAGTTCTTC
TRBD2	few	TRBV7-9	TRBJ2-4	CASSLSLAGDGKNIQYF	TGTGCCAGCAGCTTATCGCTAGCGGGAGACGGCAAAAACATTCAGTACTTC
-	few	TRBV10-3	TRBJ2-7	CAISDPRIGSYEQYF	TGTGCCATCAGTGACCCGCGGATTGGCTCCTACGAGCAGTACTTC
TRBD1	few	TRBV5-4	TRBJ1-3	CASSPGQDSGNTIYF	TGTGCCAGCAGCCCGGGACAGGACTCTGGAAACACCATATATTTT
TRBD1	-	TRBV30	TRBJ2-5	CAWSYKTGRWETQYF	TGTGCCTGGAGCTACAAGACAGGGCGATGGGAGACCCAGTACTTC
TRBD1	few	TRBV7-9	TRBJ2-6	CASSVPGQAPGANVLTF	TGTGCCAGCAGCGTCCCGGGACAGGCACCTGGGGCCAACGTCCTGACTTTC